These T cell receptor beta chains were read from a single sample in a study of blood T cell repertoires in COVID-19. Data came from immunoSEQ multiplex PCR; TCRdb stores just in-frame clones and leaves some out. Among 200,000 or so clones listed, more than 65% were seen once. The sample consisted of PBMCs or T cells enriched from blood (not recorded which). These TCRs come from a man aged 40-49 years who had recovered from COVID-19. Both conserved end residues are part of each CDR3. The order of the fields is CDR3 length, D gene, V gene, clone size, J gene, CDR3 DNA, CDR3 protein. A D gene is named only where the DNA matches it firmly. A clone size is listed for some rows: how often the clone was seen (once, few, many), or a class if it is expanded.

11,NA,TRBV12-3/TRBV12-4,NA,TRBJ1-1,TGTGCCAGCAGTTTAGGAGGGTCAGCTTTCTTT,CASSLGGSAFF
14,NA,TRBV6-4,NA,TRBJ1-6,TGTGCCAGCATTCCGGGACACAACGATTCACCCCTCCACTTT,CASIPGHNDSPLHF
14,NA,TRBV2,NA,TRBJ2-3,TGTGCCAGCAGTGACAACCAGAGCACAGATACGCAGTATTTT,CASSDNQSTDTQYF
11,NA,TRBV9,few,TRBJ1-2,TGTGCCAGCAGCCGGGATGGAGGCTACACCTTC,CASSRDGGYTF
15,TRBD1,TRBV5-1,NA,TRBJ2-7,TGCGCCAGCAGCTTGGGACAGGGGCCTACCTACGAGCAGTACTTC,CASSLGQGPTYEQYF
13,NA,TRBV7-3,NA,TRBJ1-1,TGTGCCAGCAGCTCCTTCAGGGACACTGAAGCTTTCTTT,CASSSFRDTEAFF
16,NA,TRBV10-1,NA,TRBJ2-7,TGCGCCAGCAGTGGAGTCCTAGGAGCTGACTCCTACGAGCAGTACTTC,CASSGVLGADSYEQYF
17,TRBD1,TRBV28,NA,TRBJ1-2,TGTGCCAGCAGAACACCGGGACAGGGGAGGGGGACCTATGGCTACACCTTC,CASRTPGQGRGTYGYTF
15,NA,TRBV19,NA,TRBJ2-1,TGTGCCAGTAGTCTATCAGGGCAGAGACGAAATGAGCAGTTCTTC,CASSLSGQRRNEQFF
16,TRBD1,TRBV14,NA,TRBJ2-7,TGTGCCAGCAGCCAAGAAGGGACAGGGCACCCGCGGGAGCAGTACTTC,CASSQEGTGHPREQYF
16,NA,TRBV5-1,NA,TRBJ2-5,TGCGCCAGCCGTCTTCAGATGGGAGGCGGAACGGAGACCCAGTACTTC,CASRLQMGGGTETQYF
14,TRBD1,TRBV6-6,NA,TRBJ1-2,TGTGCCAGCAGCAACGGACAGGGGGCAGCTGGCTACACCTTC,CASSNGQGAAGYTF
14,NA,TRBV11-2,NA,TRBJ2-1,TGTGCCAGCAGTCATGGGGGCGACTACAATGAGCAGTTCTTC,CASSHGGDYNEQFF
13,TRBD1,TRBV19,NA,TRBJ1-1,TGTGCCAGTAGTATAGGACAGGGGACTGAAGCTTTCTTT,CASSIGQGTEAFF
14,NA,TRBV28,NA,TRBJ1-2,TGTGCCAGCAGTTTTGGGGGGATGAACTATGGCTACACCTTC,CASSFGGMNYGYTF
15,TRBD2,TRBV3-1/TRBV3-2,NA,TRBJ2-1,TGTGCCAGCAGCCGGGGACTAGCGAGGTACAATGAGCAGTTCTTC,CASSRGLARYNEQFF
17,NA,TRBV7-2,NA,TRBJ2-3,TGTGCCAGCAGCTTAAAGATCGCGGGACTCCTCACAGATACGCAGTATTTT,CASSLKIAGLLTDTQYF
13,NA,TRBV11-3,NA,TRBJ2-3,TGTGCCAGCAGCTTACGGCAGGCAGATACGCAGTATTTT,CASSLRQADTQYF
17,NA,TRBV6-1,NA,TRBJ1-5,TGTGCCAGCAGTGGAAAGACAGTAAGGGAGGGCAATCAGCCCCAGCATTTT,CASSGKTVREGNQPQHF
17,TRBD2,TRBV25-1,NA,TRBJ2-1,TGTGCCAGCAGTCCAAGTAGGGGACTAGCGGGGGGCAATGAGCAGTTCTTC,CASSPSRGLAGGNEQFF
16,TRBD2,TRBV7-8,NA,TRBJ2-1,TGTGCCAGCAGCTTAAGGCGGGGGGGGGTCTACAATGAGCAGTTCTTC,CASSLRRGGVYNEQFF
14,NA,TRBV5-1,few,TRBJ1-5,TGCGCCAGCAGCCCTGACAGTCGCAATCAGCCCCAGCATTTT,CASSPDSRNQPQHF
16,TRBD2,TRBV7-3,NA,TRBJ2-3,TGTGCCAGCAGCCCATCTAGCGGGGGGGCACCAGATACGCAGTATTTT,CASSPSSGGAPDTQYF
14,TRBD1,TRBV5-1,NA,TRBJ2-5,TGCGCCAGCAGCTTGGCCGACAGGGCTCAGACCCAGTACTTC,CASSLADRAQTQYF
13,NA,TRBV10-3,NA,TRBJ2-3,TGTGCCATCAGAAGGACTAGCACAGATACGCAGTATTTT,CAIRRTSTDTQYF
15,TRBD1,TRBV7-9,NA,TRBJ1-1,TGTGCCAGCAGCCCCAGGACAGGTGGACCCACTGAAGCTTTCTTT,CASSPRTGGPTEAFF
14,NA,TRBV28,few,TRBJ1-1,TGTGCCAGCAGTTCCAAGCAGGACAGCCGTGAAGCTTTCTTT,CASSSKQDSREAFF
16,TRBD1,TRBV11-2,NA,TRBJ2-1,TGTGCCAGCAGCTTAGATCGTAGGGACAGGGGGAATGAGCAGTTCTTC,CASSLDRRDRGNEQFF